This TCR beta chain was sequenced for a study of blood T cell repertoires in COVID-19. Study overall: Nucleic acid was either cDNA or gDNA, and it came from T cells, B-cell-depleted T cells, or PBMCs.

CDR3 length: 12 amino acids. With V trimmed by 5 bases and J by 10 bases, 6 bases remained unmatched. Profiling relied on immunoSEQ multiplex PCR, and the TCRdb table lists in-frame clones only, not all of them. The table has about 220,000 clones, approximately 83% seen once. The chain uses TRBV12-3 or TRBV12-4 and TRBJ1-1; 8 nucleotides agree with TRBD1. The sequence derives from a woman in her fifties or sixties who had recovered from COVID-19. Sample: PBMCs or T cells enriched from blood (not recorded which). As DNA, the CDR3 is TGTGCCAGCAGTCCGGACAGGGCGTTAGCTTTCTTT. It codes for CASSPDRALAFF.